The subject of this entry is one TCR beta chain. These data are taken from a study of blood T cell repertoires in COVID-19. Study as a whole: There were acute and convalescent COVID-19 samples, and they came from the United States, Italy and Spain. T cells, B-cell-depleted T cells, or PBMCs provided the cDNA or gDNA that served as material.

J lost 3 bases, V lost 2 bases, and 0 bases had no gene match. The CDR3 is made up of 15 amino acids. The germline gives CDR1 KGHSH, CDR2 LQKENI. Original analysis: Reference gene primer amplification gave nucleated cell count estimates. Generated by immunoSEQ multiplex PCR, the TCRdb table keeps only in-frame clones and is missing some. V and J calls and clone size are as listed in that table; D and trimming were resolved from the DNA. The sample comprises approximately 47,000 clones, 86% of which are singletons, and approximately 2.1% rests with the top ten. The chain combines TRBV18 with TRBJ2-5, with 13 positions matching TRBD2. Sequencing was carried out using peripheral blood. This TCR came from a woman aged 60-70 years with acute or convalescent COVID-19. The CDR3 protein is CASSPGLAGEETQYF. CDR3 sequence (DNA): TGTGCCAGCTCACCAGGACTAGCGGGGGAAGAGACCCAGTACTTC. The full variable domain, with the rest looked up from reference TRBV18 and TRBJ2-5, is NAGVMQNPRHLVRRRGQEARLRCSPMKGHSHVYWYRQLPEEGLKFMVYLQKENIIDESGMPKERFSAEFPKEGPSILRIQQVVRGDSAAYFCASSPGLAGEETQYFGPGTRLLVL.